Listed below are T cell receptor beta chains from one sample, sequenced in a study of spatial heterogeneity in lung cancer. TCRdb redid the calling of the 5' RACE reads with MiXCR, one entry per CDR3 protein. The repertoire includes 2,000 to 2,500 distinct CDR3 sequences, 1.9% of them detected once, and about 18% sits in the top ten. Sequenced here: normal lung tissue next to the tumor, sampled at surgery. These receptors came from a male donor with early-stage non-small cell lung cancer. CDR3s include the opening cysteine and the closing phenylalanine or tryptophan. A D gene is named only where the DNA matches it firmly. Expanded clones get a size class; other rows say once, few or many, or leave the size out.

D gene,clone size,J gene,V gene,CDR3 DNA,CDR3 protein
NA,medium-sized,TRBJ2-3,TRBV12-3/TRBV12-4,TGTGCCAGCAGTCCGGACTCCTTTTACAGGGTTGATACGCAGTATTTT,CASSPDSFYRVDTQYF
TRBD1,medium-sized,TRBJ2-3,TRBV18,TGTGCCAGCTCACGACTGGGACAGACGGGCACAGATACGCAGTATTTT,CASSRLGQTGTDTQYF
NA,medium-sized,TRBJ2-1,TRBV4-1,TGCGCCAGCAGCCAAGAACCTGCCCCCCCCTCCTACAATGAGCAGTTCTTC,CASSQEPAPPSYNEQFF
TRBD1,many,TRBJ2-3,TRBV6-4,TGTGCCAGCAGTGGGGACACAGGGGCAGATACGCAGTATTTT,CASSGDTGADTQYF
TRBD2,NA,TRBJ2-1,TRBV19,TGTGCCAGTAGTAAGAGTAGCGGGGGGGAGCAGTTCTTC,CASSKSSGGEQFF
NA,medium-sized,TRBJ2-2,TRBV7-2,TGTGCCAGCAGCTTTGGGCGAGCGGGCACCGGGGAGCTGTTTTTT,CASSFGRAGTGELFF
TRBD1,large,TRBJ2-2,TRBV20-1,TGCAGTGCTACACCCACCTACCTGGGACAGGGATACACCGGGGAGCTGTTTTTT,CSATPTYLGQGYTGELFF
NA,many,TRBJ2-1,TRBV7-2,TGTGCCAGCAGCTTAGCATGGAATGAGCAGTTCTTC,CASSLAWNEQFF
NA,medium-sized,TRBJ1-2,TRBV6-1,TGTGCCAGCAGTGAAGCAGGGAAGAACTATGGCTACACCTTC,CASSEAGKNYGYTF
NA,many,TRBJ2-2,TRBV23-1,TGCGCCAGCAGTCTTAATGGGACTTCCACCGGGGAGCTGTTTTTT,CASSLNGTSTGELFF
NA,medium-sized,TRBJ2-5,TRBV5-1,TGCGCCAGCAGACCCCGACCAGCCCAAGAGACCCAGTACTTC,CASRPRPAQETQYF
NA,many,TRBJ1-1,TRBV5-1,TGCGCCAGCAGGTTAATGGTCGACTGCAACACTGAAGCTTTCTTT,CASRLMVDCNTEAFF
NA,medium-sized,TRBJ2-1,TRBV10-3,TGTGCCATCACTAGGAGAGACAATGAGCAGTTCTTC,CAITRRDNEQFF
TRBD1,medium-sized,TRBJ2-6,TRBV6-2/TRBV6-3,TGTGCCAGCAGTTACTCGACAGGGTCGGGGGCCAACGTCCTGACTTTC,CASSYSTGSGANVLTF
NA,medium-sized,TRBJ2-7,TRBV11-2,TGTGCCAGCAGCTCCCCTCCTACAGGACCACGCTCCTACGAGCAGTACTTC,CASSSPPTGPRSYEQYF
TRBD1,medium-sized,TRBJ1-1,TRBV7-6,TGTGCCAGCAGCGGGGACAGGGCGATGAACACTGAAGCTTTCTTT,CASSGDRAMNTEAFF
NA,NA,TRBJ2-5,TRBV3-1,TGTGCCAGCAGCCGCCAAGTCCCGGGCCCTAAGCGTCAAGAGACCCAGTACTTC,CASSRQVPGPKRQETQYF
TRBD2,medium-sized,TRBJ2-5,TRBV20-1,TGCAGTGCTATAGCGGGGGGGCGGCAAGAGACCCAGTACTTC,CSAIAGGRQETQYF
NA,medium-sized,TRBJ1-1,TRBV9,TGTGCCAGCAGCGCGACAGGGAACACTGAAGCTTTCTTT,CASSATGNTEAFF
NA,medium-sized,TRBJ1-3,TRBV20-1,TGCAGTGCTAGAAACAGGGCGTTGAGCTCTGGAAACACCATATATTTT,CSARNRALSSGNTIYF
TRBD2,medium-sized,TRBJ2-3,TRBV10-3,TGTGCCATCGGGTCCGCGGGGGGAGGAACAGATACGCAGTATTTT,CAIGSAGGGTDTQYF
NA,medium-sized,TRBJ2-5,TRBV10-3,TGTGCCTCGACCGAGGCGGGGGCACAGACCCAGTACTTC,CASTEAGAQTQYF
NA,many,TRBJ2-1,TRBV2,TGTGCCAGCAGTGGGGGGGCGGGTTACAATGAGCAGTTCTTC,CASSGGAGYNEQFF
NA,medium-sized,TRBJ2-7,TRBV11-2,TGTGCCAGCAGCTTAGATCCGAGAGCCTACGAGCAGTACTTC,CASSLDPRAYEQYF
TRBD1,NA,TRBJ2-7,TRBV20-1,TGCAGTGCTAGAGATGTGGACAGGGGGGACGAGCAGTACTTC,CSARDVDRGDEQYF
NA,few,TRBJ2-3,TRBV9,TGTGCCAGCAGCGACTGTGATATTCATACGCAGTATTTT,CASSDCDIHTQYF
NA,medium-sized,TRBJ1-2,TRBV7-2,TGTGCCAGCAGCCCTTCCCGATGTGGGTATGGCTACACCTTC,CASSPSRCGYGYTF
NA,medium-sized,TRBJ1-5,TRBV6-4,TGTGCCAGCTCCCGGGAGCGCAATCAGCCCCAGCATTTT,CASSRERNQPQHF
NA,many,TRBJ1-2,TRBV10-3,TGTGCCATCGGGCGACAGTATTCTGGCGACACCTTC,CAIGRQYSGDTF
TRBD1,medium-sized,TRBJ1-6,TRBV5-6,TGTGCCAGCAGCTACCGCCTGGACAGGGGGAATTCACCCCTCCACTTT,CASSYRLDRGNSPLHF
NA,medium-sized,TRBJ2-1,TRBV12-3/TRBV12-4,TGTGCCAGCAGTTTAAGGGCGGGCGTCTACAATGAGCAGTTCTTC,CASSLRAGVYNEQFF
NA,medium-sized,TRBJ1-1,TRBV12-3/TRBV12-4,TGTGCCAGCAGGCGCCCAGGCGTGAACACTGAAGCTTTCTTT,CASRRPGVNTEAFF
TRBD1,many,TRBJ2-2,TRBV6-1,TGTGCCAGCAGTCGTCCCGGGACAGGTTTCACCGGGGAGCTGTTTTTT,CASSRPGTGFTGELFF
TRBD1,many,TRBJ1-2,TRBV30,TGTGCCTGGAGACAGGGGCTTGGCTACACCTTC,CAWRQGLGYTF
NA,large,TRBJ2-1,TRBV27,TGTGCCAGCAGCTCCCCTACTTACAATGAGCAGTTCTTC,CASSSPTYNEQFF
TRBD1,medium-sized,TRBJ1-1,TRBV6-5,TGTGCCAGCAGTTTGGACAGGGGTACTGAAGCTTTCTTT,CASSLDRGTEAFF
TRBD1,many,TRBJ2-1,TRBV24-1,TGTGCCACCAGTGTGAGGGGGCAGGGTTTGAGATTTGACAATGAGCAGTTCTTC,CATSVRGQGLRFDNEQFF
TRBD1,medium-sized,TRBJ2-1,TRBV14,TGTGCCAGCAGCCCCAACCCGGGACAGGCGTCCTACAATGAGCAGTTCTTC,CASSPNPGQASYNEQFF
NA,few,TRBJ2-6,TRBV20-1,TGCAGTGCTAGAGGGAGGCCTGCCCGAGTCCTGACTTTC,CSARGRPARVLTF
TRBD1,many,TRBJ1-3,TRBV6-1,TGTGCCAGCAGTGCCTCCCCGACAGGGAGCGGAAACACCATATATTTT,CASSASPTGSGNTIYF
NA,NA,TRBJ1-4,TRBV28,TGTGCCAGCAGTATCCAGGGGCGAACCCAACTGTTTTTT,CASSIQGRTQLFF
TRBD1,medium-sized,TRBJ2-4,TRBV7-8,TGTGCCAGCAGCTTAGTGCCCGGGACAGGGCCAGGGGCCAAAAACATTCAGTACTTC,CASSLVPGTGPGAKNIQYF
NA,many,TRBJ1-2,TRBV7-2,TGTGCCAGCAGCTTAGCGAGGAATCTAGCTAACTATGGCGACACCTTC,CASSLARNLANYGDTF
NA,medium-sized,TRBJ2-5,TRBV7-9,TGTGCCAGCAGCTCAAGGGGAGGGGGCTCAGCGACCCAGTACTTC,CASSSRGGGSATQYF
TRBD2,many,TRBJ2-1,TRBV6-2/TRBV6-3,TGTGCCAGCAAGCGGGGGGTCTACAATGAGCAGTTCTTC,CASKRGVYNEQFF
NA,medium-sized,TRBJ1-2,TRBV7-2,TGTGCCAGCAGGGGGGGGCAGGCCCATAGGGACCGTAACTATGGCTACACCTTC,CASRGGQAHRDRNYGYTF
NA,medium-sized,TRBJ1-5,TRBV20-1,TGCAGTGCCCCAGATTTGGATGGAGCTTGGCATTTT,CSAPDLDGAWHF
NA,medium-sized,TRBJ2-7,TRBV4-2,TGTGCCAGCAGCCTCCCCGAGGGACATCTCTACGAGCAGTACTTC,CASSLPEGHLYEQYF
NA,large,TRBJ1-1,TRBV20-1,TGCAGGGGTGGGGGGGGCGACACTGAAGCTTTCTTT,CRGGGGDTEAFF
NA,medium-sized,TRBJ2-3,TRBV20-1,TGCAGTGCGCCGACACTGGACACGTCTAGCACAGATACGCAGTATTTT,CSAPTLDTSSTDTQYF
TRBD1,medium-sized,TRBJ1-2,TRBV6-5,TGTGCCAGCAGTTACACGGACAGGTTGGACTATGGCTACACCTTC,CASSYTDRLDYGYTF
NA,medium-sized,TRBJ1-1,TRBV2,TGTGCCAGCAGTGAATCAGGACTCCCCGAAGCTTTCTTT,CASSESGLPEAFF
NA,many,TRBJ2-7,TRBV20-1,TGCAGTGCTAGAGATCTCCTAACCGGTTCCTACGAGCAGTACTTC,CSARDLLTGSYEQYF